This T cell receptor (beta chain) was documented in a study of metastatic and nonmetastatic thyroid tumors. Study-wide context: The comparison covered peripheral blood and tumor or nodule tissue in malignant and benign thyroid patients.

As for this clone: Its antigen is still unknown.

Every patient underwent thyroid surgery untreated. General study findings and limits: Significantly higher TCR beta diversity was reportedly seen in malignant thyroid tumors than benign nodules, in blood and tumor.

Germline V gene lookup returns CDR1 GTSNPN and CDR2 SVGIG (reference sequence). Deletions cut 4 bases from V and 1 base from J, with 11 bases between. The length of the CDR3 is 13 residues. Original handling: The study took CDR3 differences across clinicopathological groups and made a distant-metastasis classifier for papillary thyroid cancer from them. TCRdb re-called the PCR reads through MiXCR. The V and J calls reflect TCRdb's pipeline rather than the authors' work. Among several thousand clones listed, roughly two fifths were seen once. V is TRBV30 and J is TRBJ2-7; no clear D gene. The sequenced sample consisted of tumor tissue. The sequence came from a female donor with papillary thyroid cancer or a benign thyroid nodule (not recorded which). Some clones in this sample may be carry-over from other donors' samples. CDR3: CAWNWDRSYEQYF. CDR3 nucleotides: TGTGCCTGGAATTGGGATCGATCCTACGAGCAGTACTTC.